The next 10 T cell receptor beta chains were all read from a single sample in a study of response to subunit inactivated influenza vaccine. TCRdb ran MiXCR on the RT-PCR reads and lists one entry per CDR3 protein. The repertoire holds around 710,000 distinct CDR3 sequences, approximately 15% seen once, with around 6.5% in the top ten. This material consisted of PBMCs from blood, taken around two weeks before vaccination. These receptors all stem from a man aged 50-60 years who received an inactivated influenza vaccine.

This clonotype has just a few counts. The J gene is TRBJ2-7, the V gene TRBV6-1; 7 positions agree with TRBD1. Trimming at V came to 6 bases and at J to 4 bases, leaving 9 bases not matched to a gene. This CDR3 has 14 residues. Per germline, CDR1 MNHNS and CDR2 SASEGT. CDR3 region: CASSPFGTEYEQYF. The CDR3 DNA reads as TGTGCCAGCAGCCCATTCGGGACAGAGTACGAGCAGTACTTC.

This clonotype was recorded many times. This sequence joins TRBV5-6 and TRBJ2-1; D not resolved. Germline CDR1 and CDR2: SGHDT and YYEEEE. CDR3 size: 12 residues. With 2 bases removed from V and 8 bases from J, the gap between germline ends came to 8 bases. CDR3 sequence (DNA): TGTGCCAGCAGCTTCTCCGTCTATGAGCAGTTCTTC. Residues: CASSFSVYEQFF.

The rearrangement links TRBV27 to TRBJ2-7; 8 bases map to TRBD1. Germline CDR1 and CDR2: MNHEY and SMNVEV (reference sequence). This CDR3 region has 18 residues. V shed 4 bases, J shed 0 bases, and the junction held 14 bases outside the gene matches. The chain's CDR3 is CASSSTPIGDRGSYEQYF. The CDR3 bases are TGTGCCAGCAGTTCCACCCCCATCGGAGACAGGGGCTCCTACGAGCAGTACTTC.

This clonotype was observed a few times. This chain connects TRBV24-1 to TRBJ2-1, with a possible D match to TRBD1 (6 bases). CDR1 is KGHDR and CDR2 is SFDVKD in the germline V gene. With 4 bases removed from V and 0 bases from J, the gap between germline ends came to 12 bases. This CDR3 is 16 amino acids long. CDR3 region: CATSDGTLSSYNEQFF. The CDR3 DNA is TGTGCCACCAGTGACGGGACACTAAGCTCCTACAATGAGCAGTTCTTC.

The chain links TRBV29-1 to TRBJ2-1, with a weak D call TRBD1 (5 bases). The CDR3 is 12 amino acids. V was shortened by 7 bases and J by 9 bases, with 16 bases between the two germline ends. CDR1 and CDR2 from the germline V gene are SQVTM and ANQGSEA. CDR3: CSGNPGTGEQFF. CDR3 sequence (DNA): TGCAGCGGCAATCCGGGTACAGGTGAGCAGTTCTTC.

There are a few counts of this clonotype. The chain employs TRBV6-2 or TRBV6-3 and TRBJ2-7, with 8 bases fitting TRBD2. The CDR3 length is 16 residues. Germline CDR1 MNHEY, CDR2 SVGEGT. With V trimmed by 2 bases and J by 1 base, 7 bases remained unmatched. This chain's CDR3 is CASSYTTGTRSYEQYF. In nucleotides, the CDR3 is TGTGCCAGCAGTTACACCACCGGGACTAGATCCTACGAGCAGTACTTC.

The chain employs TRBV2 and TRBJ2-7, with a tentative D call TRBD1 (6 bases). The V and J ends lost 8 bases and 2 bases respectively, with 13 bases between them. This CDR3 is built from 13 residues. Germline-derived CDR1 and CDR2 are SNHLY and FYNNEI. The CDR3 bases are TGTGCCAGCGCAGGGGACGCAGCCTACGAGCAGTACTTC. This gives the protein CASAGDAAYEQYF.

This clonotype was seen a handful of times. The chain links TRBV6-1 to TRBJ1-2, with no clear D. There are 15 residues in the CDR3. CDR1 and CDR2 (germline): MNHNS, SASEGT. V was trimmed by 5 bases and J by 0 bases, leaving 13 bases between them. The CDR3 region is CASSIGRSTNYGYTF. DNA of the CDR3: TGTGCCAGCAGTATTGGGCGATCCACTAACTATGGCTACACCTTC.

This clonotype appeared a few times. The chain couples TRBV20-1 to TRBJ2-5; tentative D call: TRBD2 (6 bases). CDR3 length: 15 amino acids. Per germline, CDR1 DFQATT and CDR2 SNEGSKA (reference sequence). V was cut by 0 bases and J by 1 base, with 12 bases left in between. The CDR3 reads CSARDPTSTQETQYF. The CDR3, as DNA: TGCAGTGCTAGAGATCCTACTAGCACCCAAGAGACCCAGTACTTC.

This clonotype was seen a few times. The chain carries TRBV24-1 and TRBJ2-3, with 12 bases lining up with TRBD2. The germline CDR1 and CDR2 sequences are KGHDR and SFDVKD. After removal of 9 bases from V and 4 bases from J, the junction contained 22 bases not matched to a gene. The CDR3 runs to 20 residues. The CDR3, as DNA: TGTGCCACCCAAAAAGGGTGGGCTAGCGGGAGGGCCTCCCTCGCAGATACGCAGTATTTT. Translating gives CATQKGWASGRASLADTQYF.